This record covers a single T cell receptor (beta chain). Its matching antigen is unknown. The data were produced by immunoSEQ multiplex PCR, yet TCRdb's version contains in-frame clones alone and is incomplete. The profile shows about 62,000 clones, about four fifths of them singletons. With 0 bases clipped from V and 2 bases from J, the junction kept 8 bases outside the gene matches. The CDR3 contains 20 residues. The germline V gene encodes CDR1 SGHAT and CDR2 FQNNGV. This entry is derived from a study of OX40 agonist ivuxolimab in advanced cancers. Whole-study findings and limits: CD4+ and CD8+ T cells in blood underwent clonal expansion by week 6 at 0.1 to 3.0 mg/kg. The study found that CD8+ T cells averaged more expanded clones than CD4+.

Prior autoimmune disease or systemic immunosuppression barred patients. This material consisted of CD4+ or CD8+ T cells sorted from blood, taken in a trial of the OX40 agonist ivuxolimab. This TCR was sampled from an adult with an advanced solid tumor such as melanoma, head and neck, liver or kidney cancer. The chain couples TRBV11-2 to TRBJ2-1; TRBD2 aligns across 15 bases. CDR3 loop: CASSLEGGLAGGETYNEQFF. CDR3 in DNA: TGTGCCAGCAGCTTAGAAGGCGGACTAGCGGGAGGGGAGACCTACAATGAGCAGTTCTTC.